The rows below give T cell receptor beta chains drawn from one sample of a study of blood T cell repertoires in COVID-19. The assay was immunoSEQ multiplex PCR, and TCRdb's table has in-frame clones only and misses some. This sample has about 300,000 clones, with roughly 90% found just once. Sequencing was done on a sample of peripheral blood. Receptor source: a man in his late teens or twenties who had recovered from COVID-19. CDR3s include the opening cysteine and the closing phenylalanine or tryptophan. Each record gives: clone size, D gene, J gene, V gene, CDR3 protein, CDR3 DNA. A D gene is named only where the DNA matches it firmly. Not every row has a clone size; where given, it reads once, few, many or a size class.

- | TRBD2 | TRBJ2-3 | TRBV27 | CASSFGGGAFHTQYF | TGTGCCAGCAGTTTTGGCGGGGGGGCCTTTCATACGCAGTATTTT
- | TRBD1 | TRBJ1-2 | TRBV23-1 | CASSQLGQGIIYGYTF | TGCGCCAGCAGTCAACTCGGACAGGGGATTATCTATGGCTACACCTTC
few | TRBD1 | TRBJ1-2 | TRBV7-3 | CASSLDRVGYGYTF | TGTGCCAGCAGCCTTGACAGGGTTGGCTATGGCTACACCTTC
- | - | TRBJ2-7 | TRBV6-5 | CASSFSTERVYEQYF | TGTGCCAGCAGTTTCTCGACAGAAAGAGTGTACGAGCAGTACTTC
- | TRBD2 | TRBJ2-5 | TRBV2 | CASTQGASGRLETQYF | TGTGCCAGCACGCAGGGGGCTAGCGGGAGGTTGGAGACCCAGTACTTC
- | TRBD1 | TRBJ2-5 | TRBV29-1 | CSVGQGGETQYF | TGCAGCGTGGGACAGGGAGGTGAGACCCAGTACTTC
- | TRBD1 | TRBJ2-7 | TRBV6-5 | CASTRDRGSYEQYF | TGTGCCAGCACCCGAGACAGGGGCTCCTACGAGCAGTACTTC
- | TRBD2 | TRBJ2-2 | TRBV9 | CASSVGGWGGLGTGELFF | TGTGCCAGCAGCGTAGGGGGATGGGGAGGGCTCGGAACCGGGGAGCTGTTTTTT
- | TRBD2 | TRBJ2-7 | TRBV7-2 | CASSFTAGGDEQYF | TGTGCCAGCAGCTTTACAGCGGGAGGTGACGAGCAGTACTTC
many | TRBD1 | TRBJ1-1 | TRBV6-2/TRBV6-3 | CASSPTGGSTEAFF | TGTGCCAGCAGTCCGACAGGGGGGAGCACTGAAGCTTTCTTT
- | TRBD2 | TRBJ2-3 | TRBV24-1 | CATSDSNGRNTDTQYF | TGTGCCACCAGTGATTCCAACGGGAGGAACACAGATACGCAGTATTTT
- | TRBD1 | TRBJ1-1 | TRBV5-6 | CASSLRLLPDRPRAEAFF | TGTGCCAGCAGCTTGAGACTCCTACCGGACAGGCCGAGGGCTGAAGCTTTCTTT
- | - | TRBJ2-7 | TRBV15 | CATSVGPSYEQYF | TGTGCCACCAGCGTGGGGCCCTCCTACGAGCAGTACTTC
few | - | TRBJ2-5 | TRBV29-1 | CSVDGSYTRGLETQYF | TGCAGCGTTGACGGATCATATACTAGAGGATTAGAGACCCAGTACTTC
- | - | TRBJ2-5 | TRBV28 | CASSLPRVSQYF | TGTGCCAGCAGTTTACCCCGGGTCAGCCAGTACTTC
- | - | TRBJ2-1 | TRBV13 | CASSLGLTYYNEQFF | TGTGCCAGCAGCTTGGGGCTCACCTATTACAATGAGCAGTTCTTC
few | TRBD2 | TRBJ2-7 | TRBV9 | CASSVGTSGTYEQYF | TGTGCCAGCAGCGTAGGTACTAGCGGGACCTACGAGCAGTACTTC
- | - | TRBJ2-7 | TRBV2 | CASTFTQFGLPNEQYF | TGTGCCAGCACCTTTACTCAATTCGGACTCCCCAACGAGCAGTACTTC
- | - | TRBJ1-2 | TRBV5-1 | CASSLDVGDGYTF | TGCGCCAGCAGCTTGGACGTGGGAGATGGCTACACCTTC
- | TRBD2 | TRBJ2-3 | TRBV5-4 | CASRSGNTDTQYF | TGTGCCAGCCGTAGCGGGAACACAGATACGCAGTATTTT
- | - | TRBJ2-6 | TRBV5-1 | CASSNSPVSGANVLTF | TGCGCCAGCAGTAACAGCCCCGTCTCTGGGGCCAACGTCCTGACTTTC
- | - | TRBJ1-2 | TRBV29-1 | CSVEDKGYTF | TGCAGCGTTGAAGATAAAGGCTACACCTTC